The 18 T cell receptor beta chains given below trace back to one sample, sequenced in a study of CD8 T cell repertoires and HIV-1 epitope variants. Clones were read by immunoSEQ multiplex PCR, and TCRdb kept only the in-frame ones, dropping some. The sample carries some 87,000 clones, roughly four fifths recorded once. Sequenced material: uncultured baseline CD8+ T cells from peripheral blood mononuclear cells (PBMCs). The origin of the receptors is a male donor with HIV.

The chain's CDR3 is CASSLALMSHNEQFF. CDR3 DNA sequence: TGTGCCAGCAGCTTAGCCCTCATGTCCCACAATGAGCAGTTCTTC. This chain links TRBV7-2 with TRBJ2-1, with D uncertain. The germline gives CDR1 SGHTA, CDR2 FQGNSA. CDR3 length: 15 residues. V was clipped by 0 bases and J by 5 bases, with 11 bases between them.

The chain is built from TRBV28 and TRBJ2-7, with D unclear. V lost 2 bases, J lost 0 bases, and 14 bases lay in between. Germline V gene sequence: CDR1 MDHEN, CDR2 SYDVKM. The CDR3 length is 16 residues. The CDR3 is CASSLGRKLSSYEQYF. CDR3 nucleotides: TGTGCCAGCAGTTTAGGTCGTAAGTTAAGCTCCTACGAGCAGTACTTC.

The J gene is TRBJ1-1, the V gene TRBV15, with D maybe TRBD1 (5 bases). V shed 5 bases and J shed 4 bases, with 11 bases lying between them. The CDR3 totals 13 residues. In germline, CDR1 is LNHNV, CDR2 YYDKDF (reference sequence). Here the CDR3 DNA reads TGTGCCACCAGCGGCAGGGAGGCCACTGAAGCTTTCTTT. Its protein is CATSGREATEAFF.

The chain has TRBV30 and TRBJ2-7; the D is unclear. CDR3 size: 11 residues. In germline, CDR1 is GTSNPN, CDR2 SVGIG (reference sequence). Trimming shortened V by 7 bases and J by 5 bases, and 12 bases separated the two germline ends. The CDR3 sequence is CASRTENEQYF. The CDR3 DNA reads as TGTGCCTCGAGGACCGAGAACGAGCAGTACTTC.

The CDR3 DNA sequence: TGTGCCAGAAGCTTATCCGGAGGCCCGGGGGTAGGGGGGAGAAGGACAGATACGCAGTATTTT. Its protein is CARSLSGGPGVGGRRTDTQYF. V is TRBV7-5 and J is TRBJ2-3. TRBV7-5 is a known pseudogene. The CDR3 is 21 amino acids.

This clone has just a few counts. The chain recombines TRBV4-2 with TRBJ1-1; no clear D. Germline V gives CDR1 LGHNA, CDR2 YNFKEQ. V lost 0 bases to trimming and J lost 2 bases, with 10 bases between them. The CDR3 is 15 residues long. CDR3 DNA sequence: TGTGCCAGCAGCCAAGATGGAGGAGCTAACACTGAAGCTTTCTTT. This translates into CASSQDGGANTEAFF.

This chain connects TRBV27 to TRBJ2-7; 11 bases line up with TRBD1. The CDR3 has 13 residues. Germline CDR1 reads MNHEY; CDR2 reads SMNVEV (reference sequence). Trimming at V came to 7 bases and at J to 6 bases, leaving 5 bases not matched to a gene. The DNA for the CDR3 is TGTGCCAGCAACACCGGGACAGGGGGCGAGCAGTACTTC. Protein sequence: CASNTGTGGEQYF.

This clone was picked up a small number of times. The chain employs TRBV7-2 and TRBJ1-2, with TRBD1 identical over 10 bases. The J segment lost 3 bases and the V segment lost 1 base, leaving 2 bases of the junction unmatched. Germline assignment: CDR1 SGHTA and CDR2 FQGNSA. This CDR3 has 15 amino acids. In DNA, the CDR3 is TGTGCCAGCAGCTTAGGACAGGGGGCGGACTATGGCTACACCTTC. Protein product: CASSLGQGADYGYTF.

This sequence joins TRBV19 and TRBJ2-7, with 9 bases matching TRBD1. CDR3 length equals 14 residues. The germline V gene has CDR1 LNHDA and CDR2 SQIVND (reference sequence). V lost 5 bases to trimming and J lost 2 bases; unmatched junction nucleotides: 4. The CDR3 sequence: CASSWDREAYEQYF. DNA of the CDR3: TGTGCCAGTAGTTGGGACAGGGAGGCCTACGAGCAGTACTTC. Complete variable domain (other parts from reference TRBV19 and TRBJ2-7): DGGITQSPKYLFRKEGQNVTLSCEQNLNHDAMYWYRQDPGQGLRLIYYSQIVNDFQKGDIAEGYSVSREKKESFPLTVTSAQKNPTAFYLCASSWDREAYEQYFGPGTRLTVT.

This chain uses TRBV6-6 with TRBJ2-7; 8 nucleotides match TRBD1. V gave up 7 bases and J gave up 6 bases; unmatched junction bases: 8. The CDR3 is 13 amino acids. Germline loops: CDR1 MNHNY, CDR2 SVGAGI (reference sequence). CDR3 sequence reads: CASTRTGTGEQYF. CDR3 in DNA: TGTGCCAGCACCAGGACAGGGACCGGCGAGCAGTACTTC.

This rearrangement joins TRBV9 to TRBJ2-7; maybe TRBD1 (6 bases). The CDR3 length is 14 residues. Germline-derived CDR1 and CDR2 are SGDLS and YYNGEE. The germline V and J ends were trimmed by 4 bases and 5 bases, with 16 bases remaining between them. DNA of the CDR3: TGTGCCAGCAGCCCCGGATCAAGGGGGAACGAGCAGTACTTC. This gives the protein CASSPGSRGNEQYF. Full variable domain (remainder filled in from reference TRBV9 and TRBJ2-7): DSGVTQTPKHLITATGQRVTLRCSPRSGDLSVYWYQQSLDQGLQFLIQYYNGEERAKGNILERFSAQQFPDLHSELNLSSLELGDSALYFCASSPGSRGNEQYFGPGTRLTVT.

In its sample, this clone was seen a few times. The chain has TRBV28 and TRBJ1-2, with D perhaps matching TRBD1 (5 bases). Germline loops: CDR1 MDHEN, CDR2 SYDVKM. V was pared by 2 bases and J by 8 bases, with 18 bases between. This CDR3 contains 15 residues. Written as DNA, the CDR3 is TGTGCCAGCAGTTTACCCGACAGTGGCCTATTCGGCTACACCTTC. Translation: CASSLPDSGLFGYTF.

The genes are TRBV19 and TRBJ2-1, with D uncertain. From germline, CDR1 is LNHDA and CDR2 SQIVND (reference sequence). Between the trimmed V and J ends, which lost 7 bases and 0 bases, there was a span of 13 bases. CDR3 length: 15 residues. CDR3 loop: CASTQDASSYNEQFF. The CDR3 DNA reads TGTGCCAGTACCCAGGACGCAAGCTCCTACAATGAGCAGTTCTTC.

This chain joins TRBV5-1 and TRBJ2-2, with 8 bases fitting TRBD2. CDR3 size: 15 residues. CDR1 SGHRS and CDR2 YFSETQ come from the germline V gene. V lost 9 bases to trimming and J lost 5 bases; unmatched junction nucleotides: 12. The DNA of the CDR3 is TGCGCCACCGGGACCGGGACTAGAAATACCGGGGAGCTGTTTTTT. It yields the protein CATGTGTRNTGELFF.

V gene TRBV30 combines with J gene TRBJ1-5; D is unclear. The CDR3 loop spans 13 amino acids. V shed 3 bases and J shed 2 bases, with 8 bases lying between them. Germline CDR1 reads GTSNPN; CDR2 reads SVGIG (reference sequence). This CDR3 reads CAWSGWGNQPQHF. Here the CDR3 DNA reads TGTGCCTGGAGCGGTTGGGGCAATCAGCCCCAGCATTTT.

The chain carries TRBV2 and TRBJ1-2, with TRBD1 identical over 9 bases. This CDR3 comprises 14 residues. V lost 11 bases, J lost 4 bases, and 11 bases stayed unmatched. Germline lookup yields CDR1 SNHLY and CDR2 FYNNEI. CDR3 in DNA: TGTGCCGCGATGGGACAGGGACTAATCTATGGCTACACCTTC. This gives the protein CAAMGQGLIYGYTF.

The J gene is TRBJ1-1, the V gene TRBV13; D call uncertain. Looked up from germline, CDR1 is PRHDT and CDR2 is FYEKMQ (reference sequence). V was clipped by 1 base and J by 7 bases, with 10 bases between them. The CDR3 totals 13 residues. CDR3 bases: TGTGCCAGCAGCTTAGACTCAGAGGGTGAAGCTTTCTTT. This translates into CASSLDSEGEAFF.

The J gene is TRBJ2-2, the V gene TRBV7-9; D is perhaps TRBD1 (5 bases). V was clipped by 5 bases and J by 2 bases, with 15 bases between them. Germline CDR1 reads SEHNR; CDR2 reads FQNEAQ (reference sequence). The CDR3 contains 16 residues. The CDR3 bases are TGTGCCAGCAGCCCTATTCGGACACCTAACACCGGGGAGCTGTTTTTT. Translating gives CASSPIRTPNTGELFF.